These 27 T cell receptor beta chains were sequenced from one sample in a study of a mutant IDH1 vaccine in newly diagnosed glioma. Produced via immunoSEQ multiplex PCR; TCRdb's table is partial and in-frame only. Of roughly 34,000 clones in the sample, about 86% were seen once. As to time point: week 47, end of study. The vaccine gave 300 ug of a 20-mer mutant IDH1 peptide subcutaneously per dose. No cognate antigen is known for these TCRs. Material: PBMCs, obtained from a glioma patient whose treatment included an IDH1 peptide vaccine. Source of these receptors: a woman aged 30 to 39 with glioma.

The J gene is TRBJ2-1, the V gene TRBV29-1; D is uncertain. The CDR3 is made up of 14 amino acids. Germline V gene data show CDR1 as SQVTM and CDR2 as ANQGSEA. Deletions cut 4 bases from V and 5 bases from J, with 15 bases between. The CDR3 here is CSVVPFGPHNEQFF. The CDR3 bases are TGCAGCGTTGTGCCCTTCGGGCCCCACAATGAGCAGTTCTTC.

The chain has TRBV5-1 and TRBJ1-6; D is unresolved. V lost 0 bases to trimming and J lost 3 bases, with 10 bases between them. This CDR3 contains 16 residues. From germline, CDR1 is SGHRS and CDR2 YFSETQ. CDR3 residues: CASSLAEGDYNSPLHF. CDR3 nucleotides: TGCGCCAGCAGCTTGGCCGAGGGTGACTATAATTCACCCCTCCACTTT.

The CDR3 region is CASSDWGSPLHF. DNA for the CDR3: TGTGCCAGCAGTGACTGGGGATCACCCCTCCACTTT. The J gene is TRBJ1-6, the V gene TRBV2; D not resolved. Per the germline V gene, CDR1 is SNHLY and CDR2 is FYNNEI. V gave up 3 bases and J gave up 10 bases, with 7 bases separating them. This CDR3 comprises 12 residues.

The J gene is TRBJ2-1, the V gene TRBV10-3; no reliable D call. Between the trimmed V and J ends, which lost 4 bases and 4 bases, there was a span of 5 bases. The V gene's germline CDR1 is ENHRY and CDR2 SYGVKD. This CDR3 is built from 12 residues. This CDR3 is CAISAQYNEQFF. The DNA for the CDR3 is TGTGCCATCAGTGCCCAGTACAATGAGCAGTTCTTC.

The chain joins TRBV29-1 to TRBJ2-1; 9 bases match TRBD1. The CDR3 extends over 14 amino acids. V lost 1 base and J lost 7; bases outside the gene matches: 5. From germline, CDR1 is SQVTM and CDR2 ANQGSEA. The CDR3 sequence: CSVEAGTGWNEQFF. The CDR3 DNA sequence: TGCAGCGTTGAAGCTGGGACAGGGTGGAATGAGCAGTTCTTC.

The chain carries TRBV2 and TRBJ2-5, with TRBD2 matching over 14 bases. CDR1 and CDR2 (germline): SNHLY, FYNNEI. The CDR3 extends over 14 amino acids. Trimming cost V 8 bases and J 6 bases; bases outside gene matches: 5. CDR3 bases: TGTGCCAGCGGGACTAGCGGGGGCGGGAAGACCCAGTACTTC. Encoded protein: CASGTSGGGKTQYF.

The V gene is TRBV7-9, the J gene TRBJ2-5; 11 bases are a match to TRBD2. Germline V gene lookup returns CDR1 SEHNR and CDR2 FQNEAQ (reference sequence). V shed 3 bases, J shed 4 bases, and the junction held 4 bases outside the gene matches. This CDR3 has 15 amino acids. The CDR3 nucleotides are TGTGCCAGCAGCTTTAACCTAGCGGGAGGAGAGACCCAGTACTTC. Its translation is CASSFNLAGGETQYF.

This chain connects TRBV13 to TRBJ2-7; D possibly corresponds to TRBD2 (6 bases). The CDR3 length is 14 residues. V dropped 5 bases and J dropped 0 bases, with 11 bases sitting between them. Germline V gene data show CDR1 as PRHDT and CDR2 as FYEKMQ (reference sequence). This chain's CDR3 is CASSLRDFSYEQYF. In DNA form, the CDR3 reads TGTGCCAGCAGCCTCCGGGACTTCTCCTACGAGCAGTACTTC.

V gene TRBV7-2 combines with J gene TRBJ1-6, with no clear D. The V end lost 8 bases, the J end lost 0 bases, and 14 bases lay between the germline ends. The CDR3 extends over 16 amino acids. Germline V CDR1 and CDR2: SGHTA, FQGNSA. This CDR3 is CASGGAGSSYNSPLHF. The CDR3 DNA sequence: TGTGCCAGCGGTGGCGCTGGGAGCTCCTATAATTCACCCCTCCACTTT. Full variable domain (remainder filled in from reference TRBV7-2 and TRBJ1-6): GAGVSQSPSNKVTEKGKDVELRCDPISGHTALYWYRQSLGQGLEFLIYFQGNSAPDKSGLPSDRFSAERTGGSVSTLTIQRTQQEDSAVYLCASGGAGSSYNSPLHFGNGTRLTVT.

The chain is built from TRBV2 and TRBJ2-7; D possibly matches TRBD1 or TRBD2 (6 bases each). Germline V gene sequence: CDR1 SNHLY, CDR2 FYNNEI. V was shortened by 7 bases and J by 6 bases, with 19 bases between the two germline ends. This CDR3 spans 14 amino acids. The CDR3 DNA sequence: TGTGCCAGCAAACCGGGGGCGAGCTTCGGCGAGCAGTACTTC. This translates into CASKPGASFGEQYF.

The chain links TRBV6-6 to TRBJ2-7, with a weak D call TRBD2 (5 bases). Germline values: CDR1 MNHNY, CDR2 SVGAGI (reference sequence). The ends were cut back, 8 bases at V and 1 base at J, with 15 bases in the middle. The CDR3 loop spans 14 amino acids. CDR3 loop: CASGESSSSYEQYF. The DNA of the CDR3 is TGTGCCAGCGGAGAGTCTAGCTCATCCTACGAGCAGTACTTC.

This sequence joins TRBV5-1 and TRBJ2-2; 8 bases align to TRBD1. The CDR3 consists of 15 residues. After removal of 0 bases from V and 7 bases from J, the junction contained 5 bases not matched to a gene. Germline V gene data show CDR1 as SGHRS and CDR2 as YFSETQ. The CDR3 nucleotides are TGCGCCAGCAGCTTGGGACAGGGGATGAGCGGGGAGCTGTTTTTT. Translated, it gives CASSLGQGMSGELFF. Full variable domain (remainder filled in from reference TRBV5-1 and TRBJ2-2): KAGVTQTPRYLIKTRGQQVTLSCSPISGHRSVSWYQQTPGQGLQFLFEYFSETQRNKGNFPGRFSGRQFSNSRSEMNVSTLELGDSALYLCASSLGQGMSGELFFGEGSRLTVL.

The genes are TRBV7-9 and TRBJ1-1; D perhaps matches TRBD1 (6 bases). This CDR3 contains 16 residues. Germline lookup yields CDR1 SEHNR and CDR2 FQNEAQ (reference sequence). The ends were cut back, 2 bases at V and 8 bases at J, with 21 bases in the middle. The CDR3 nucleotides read TGTGCCAGCAGCTTAAGGTTAGGGGGTCGAGACCCAGAAGCTTTCTTT. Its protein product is CASSLRLGGRDPEAFF. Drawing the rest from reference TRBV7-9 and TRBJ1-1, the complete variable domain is DTGVSQNPRHKITKRGQNVTFRCDPISEHNRLYWYRQTLGQGPEFLTYFQNEAQLEKSRLLSDRFSAERPKGSFSTLEIQRTEQGDSAMYLCASSLRLGGRDPEAFFGQGTRLTVV.

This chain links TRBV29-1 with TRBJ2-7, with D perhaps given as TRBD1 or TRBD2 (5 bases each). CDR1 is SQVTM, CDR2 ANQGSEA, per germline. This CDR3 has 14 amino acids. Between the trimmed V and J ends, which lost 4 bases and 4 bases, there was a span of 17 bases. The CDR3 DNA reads TGCAGCGTTGTGGTGGCCGGGGCATCGTACGAGCAGTACTTC. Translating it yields CSVVVAGASYEQYF.

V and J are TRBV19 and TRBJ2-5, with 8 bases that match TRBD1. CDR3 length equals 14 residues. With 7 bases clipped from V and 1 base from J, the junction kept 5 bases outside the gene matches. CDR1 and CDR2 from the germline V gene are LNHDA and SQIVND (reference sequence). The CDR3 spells CASKDRDAQETQYF. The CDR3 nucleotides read TGTGCCAGTAAGGACAGGGATGCCCAAGAGACCCAGTACTTC.

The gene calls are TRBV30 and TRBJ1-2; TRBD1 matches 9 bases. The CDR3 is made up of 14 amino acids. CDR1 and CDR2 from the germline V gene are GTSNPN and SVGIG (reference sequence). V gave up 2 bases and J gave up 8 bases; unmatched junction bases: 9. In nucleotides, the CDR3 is TGTGCCTGGAGTTCCTCACAGGGGGCCCGGGGCTACACCTTC. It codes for CAWSSSQGARGYTF.

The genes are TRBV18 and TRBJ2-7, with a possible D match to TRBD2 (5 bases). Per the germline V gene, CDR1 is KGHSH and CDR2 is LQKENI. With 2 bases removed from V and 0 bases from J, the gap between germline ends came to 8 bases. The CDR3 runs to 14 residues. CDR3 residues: CASSPSGYSYEQYF. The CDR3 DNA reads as TGTGCCAGCTCACCATCGGGGTACTCCTACGAGCAGTACTTC.

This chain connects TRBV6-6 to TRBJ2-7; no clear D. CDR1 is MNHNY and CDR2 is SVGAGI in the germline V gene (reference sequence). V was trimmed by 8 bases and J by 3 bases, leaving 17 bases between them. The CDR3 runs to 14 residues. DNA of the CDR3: TGTGCCAGCCACGGAAAGCACCACGGCTACGAGCAGTACTTC. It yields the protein CASHGKHHGYEQYF.

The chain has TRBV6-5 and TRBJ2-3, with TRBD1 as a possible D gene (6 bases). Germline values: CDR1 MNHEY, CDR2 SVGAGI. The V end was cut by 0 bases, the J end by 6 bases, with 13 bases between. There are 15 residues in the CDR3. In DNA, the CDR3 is TGTGCCAGCAGTTACTCGCGGCAGGGGTTGGATACGCAGTATTTT. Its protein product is CASSYSRQGLDTQYF.

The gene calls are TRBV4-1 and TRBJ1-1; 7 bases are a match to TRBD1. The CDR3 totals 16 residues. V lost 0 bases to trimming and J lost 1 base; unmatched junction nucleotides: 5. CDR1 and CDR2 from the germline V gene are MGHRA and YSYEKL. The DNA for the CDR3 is TGCGCCAGCAGCCAAGAGTGGGCAGGGGGGAACACTGAAGCTTTCTTT. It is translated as CASSQEWAGGNTEAFF.

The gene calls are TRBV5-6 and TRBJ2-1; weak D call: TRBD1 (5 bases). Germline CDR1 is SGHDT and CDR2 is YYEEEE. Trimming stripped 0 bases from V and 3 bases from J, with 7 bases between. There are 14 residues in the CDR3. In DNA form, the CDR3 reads TGTGCCAGCAGCTTGGGGCAGGGCTACAATGAGCAGTTCTTC. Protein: CASSLGQGYNEQFF.

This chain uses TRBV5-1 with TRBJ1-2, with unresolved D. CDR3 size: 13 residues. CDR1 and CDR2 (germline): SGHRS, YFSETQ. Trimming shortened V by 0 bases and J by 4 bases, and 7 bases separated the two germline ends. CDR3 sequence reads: CASSLEGGYGYTF. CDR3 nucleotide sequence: TGCGCCAGCAGCTTGGAGGGTGGCTATGGCTACACCTTC.

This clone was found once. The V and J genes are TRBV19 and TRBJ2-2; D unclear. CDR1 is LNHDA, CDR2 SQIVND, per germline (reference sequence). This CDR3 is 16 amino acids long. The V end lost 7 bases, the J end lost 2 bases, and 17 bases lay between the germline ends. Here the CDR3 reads CASTARAPINTGELFF. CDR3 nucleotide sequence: TGTGCCAGTACAGCACGGGCTCCGATTAACACCGGGGAGCTGTTTTTT. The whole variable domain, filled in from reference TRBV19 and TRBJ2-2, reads DGGITQSPKYLFRKEGQNVTLSCEQNLNHDAMYWYRQDPGQGLRLIYYSQIVNDFQKGDIAEGYSVSREKKESFPLTVTSAQKNPTAFYLCASTARAPINTGELFFGEGSRLTVL.

The CDR3 protein is CASSIGEGNTIYF. CDR3 nucleotide sequence: TGTGCCAGCAGTATTGGCGAAGGAAACACCATATATTTT. This chain connects TRBV6-5 to TRBJ1-3; D unclear. Germline V gives CDR1 MNHEY, CDR2 SVGAGI. Trimming cost V 5 bases and J 4 bases, with 9 bases left between them. The CDR3 has 13 residues.

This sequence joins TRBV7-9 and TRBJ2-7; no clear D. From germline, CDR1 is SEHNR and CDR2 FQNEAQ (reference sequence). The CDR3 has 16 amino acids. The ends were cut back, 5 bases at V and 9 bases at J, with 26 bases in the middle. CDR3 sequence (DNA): TGTGCCAGCAGCCCGCTTAGTCGCTCTGCTGGTATTGGGCAGTACTTC. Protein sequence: CASSPLSRSAGIGQYF.

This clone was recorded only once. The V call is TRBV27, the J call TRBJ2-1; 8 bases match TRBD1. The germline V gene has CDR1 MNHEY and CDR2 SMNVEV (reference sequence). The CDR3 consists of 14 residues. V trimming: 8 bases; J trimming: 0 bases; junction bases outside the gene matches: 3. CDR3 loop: CASRTGSSYNEQFF. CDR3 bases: TGTGCCAGCCGGACAGGGAGCTCCTACAATGAGCAGTTCTTC.

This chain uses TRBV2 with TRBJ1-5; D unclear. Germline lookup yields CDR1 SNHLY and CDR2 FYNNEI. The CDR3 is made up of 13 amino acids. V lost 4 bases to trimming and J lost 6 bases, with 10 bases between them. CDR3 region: CASSVDSGQPQHF. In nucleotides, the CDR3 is TGTGCCAGCAGTGTTGACTCTGGTCAGCCCCAGCATTTT.